This entry concerns a single TCR beta chain. Antigen unknown. These data belong to a study of cytomegalovirus exposure and HLA in healthy donors. Study details: An early release of data contained some 80 million unique TCRs, which came from HLA-typed donors.

General study points: Specificity of three CMV-associated chains for CMV antigens was verified in vitro.

This PCR relied on a set of 60 Vbeta primers and 13 Jbeta primers. In the source study's methods: An analysis that came later counted 77 million or so unique TCR beta chains, roughly 11 million shared. Libraries were prepared by immunoSEQ multiplex PCR; TCRdb keeps only in-frame clonotypes and omits some of them. The V and J calls and the clone size are those of that table, but D and trimming were determined from the DNA. Of about 130,000 clones listed, approximately 61% are singletons. Sequenced input: PBMCs. This receptor was obtained from a human donor in good health.

DNA of the CDR3: TGTGCCAGCAGCGTAGGCGGGACAGGATCTCTAGGCTACACCTTC. It encodes CASSVGGTGSLGYTF. The chain joins TRBV9 to TRBJ1-2, with 8 bases fitting TRBD1. Trimming removed 0 bases from V and 8 bases from J; junction bases left unmatched: 9. The germline CDR1 and CDR2 sequences are SGDLS and YYNGEE. This CDR3 comprises 15 residues.